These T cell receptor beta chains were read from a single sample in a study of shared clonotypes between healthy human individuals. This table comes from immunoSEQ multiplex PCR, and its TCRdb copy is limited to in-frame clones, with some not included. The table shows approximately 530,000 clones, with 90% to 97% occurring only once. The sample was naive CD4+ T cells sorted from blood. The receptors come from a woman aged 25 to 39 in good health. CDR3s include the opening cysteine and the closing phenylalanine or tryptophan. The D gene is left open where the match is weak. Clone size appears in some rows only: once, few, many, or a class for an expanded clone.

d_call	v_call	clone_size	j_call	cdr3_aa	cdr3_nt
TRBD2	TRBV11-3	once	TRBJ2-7	CASSLLAGTYEQYF	TGTGCCAGCAGCTTACTAGCGGGGACCTACGAGCAGTACTTC
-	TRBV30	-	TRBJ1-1	CAWSFRGIEAFF	TGTGCCTGGAGTTTCCGGGGAATTGAAGCTTTCTTT
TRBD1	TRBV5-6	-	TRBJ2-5	CASSKRQGIQETQYF	TGTGCCAGCAGCAAGAGACAGGGAATACAAGAGACCCAGTACTTC
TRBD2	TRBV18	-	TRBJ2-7	CASSPRASGSYEQYF	TGTGCCAGCTCACCGAGGGCTAGCGGGAGCTACGAGCAGTACTTC
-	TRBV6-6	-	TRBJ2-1	CASSHEPGLSYNEQFF	TGTGCCAGCAGCCACGAACCGGGACTCTCCTACAATGAGCAGTTCTTC
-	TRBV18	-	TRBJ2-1	CASSPRRTYNEQFF	TGTGCCAGCTCACCACGTCGTACCTACAATGAGCAGTTCTTC
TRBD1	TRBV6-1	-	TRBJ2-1	CASSDRGRNNEQFF	TGTGCCAGCAGCGACAGGGGGCGCAACAATGAGCAGTTCTTC
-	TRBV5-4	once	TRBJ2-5	CASSLAEPSTQYF	TGTGCCAGCAGCTTGGCGGAACCATCCACCCAGTACTTC
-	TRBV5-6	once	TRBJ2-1	CASSTWDFRSYNEQFF	TGTGCCAGCAGCACCTGGGACTTTCGCTCCTACAATGAGCAGTTCTTC
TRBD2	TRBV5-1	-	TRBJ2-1	CASSLGMLRTSGDNEQFF	TGCGCCAGCAGCTTGGGTATGTTGCGGACTAGCGGAGACAATGAGCAGTTCTTC
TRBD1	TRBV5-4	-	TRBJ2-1	CASNGGQGYNEQFF	TGTGCCAGCAACGGAGGACAGGGCTACAATGAGCAGTTCTTC
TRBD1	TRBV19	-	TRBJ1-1	CASSLDPQAGGVTFF	TGTGCCAGTAGTCTAGACCCCCAGGCAGGGGGCGTCACTTTCTTT
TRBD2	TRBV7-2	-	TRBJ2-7	CASSDRRRGDEQYF	TGTGCCAGCAGCGACCGCCGGCGGGGGGACGAGCAGTACTTC
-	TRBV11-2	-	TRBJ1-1	CASSLIRDTEAFF	TGTGCCAGCAGCTTAATCCGAGACACTGAAGCTTTCTTT
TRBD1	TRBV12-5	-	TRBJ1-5	CASGLANRDRLMQPQHF	TGTGCTAGTGGTTTGGCAAACCGGGACAGGCTTATGCAGCCCCAGCATTTT
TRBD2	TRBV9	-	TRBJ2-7	CASSPRGAGGSNEQYF	TGTGCCAGCAGCCCGAGGGGAGCGGGAGGTTCCAACGAGCAGTACTTC
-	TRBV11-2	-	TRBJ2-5	CASSPRDHQETQYF	TGTGCCAGCAGCCCCCGGGACCACCAAGAGACCCAGTACTTC
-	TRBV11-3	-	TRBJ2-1	CASSLIGGNEQFF	TGTGCCAGCAGCTTAATTGGGGGCAATGAGCAGTTCTTC
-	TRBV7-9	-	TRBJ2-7	CASSLSDILSYEQYF	TGTGCCAGCAGCTTATCTGACATACTCTCCTACGAGCAGTACTTC
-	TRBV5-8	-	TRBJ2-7	CASSKVDSSYEQYF	TGTGCCAGCAGCAAAGTCGACAGTTCCTACGAGCAGTACTTC
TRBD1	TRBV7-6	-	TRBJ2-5	CASSSDRTGDRGRETQYF	TGTGCCAGCAGCTCAGATCGCACGGGGGACAGGGGGCGTGAGACCCAGTACTTC
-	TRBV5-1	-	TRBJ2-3	CASSLGVDTQYF	TGCGCCAGCAGCTTGGGTGTAGATACGCAGTATTTT
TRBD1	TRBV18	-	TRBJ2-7	CASSPGQPSYEQYF	TGTGCCAGCTCACCGGGACAGCCCTCCTACGAGCAGTACTTC
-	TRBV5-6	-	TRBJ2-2	CASSLTGTTNTGELFF	TGTGCCAGCAGCTTGACCGGGACCACGAACACCGGGGAGCTGTTTTTT
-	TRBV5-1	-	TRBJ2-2	CASSPVLGAGELFF	TGCGCCAGCAGCCCAGTACTAGGAGCCGGGGAGCTGTTTTTT
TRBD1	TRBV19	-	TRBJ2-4	CASSRGTGVAKNIQYF	TGTGCCAGTAGTCGGGGGACAGGGGTAGCCAAAAACATTCAGTACTTC
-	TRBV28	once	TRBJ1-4	CASSSPRGFVAVMATFEKLFF	TGTGCCAGCAGTTCCCCTCGGGGGTTCGTGGCCGTGATGGCTACTTTTGAAAAACTGTTTTTT
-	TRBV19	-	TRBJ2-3	CASSTGGATDTQYF	TGTGCCAGTAGTACAGGGGGGGCCACAGATACGCAGTATTTT
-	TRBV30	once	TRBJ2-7	CAWSVLSYEQYF	TGTGCCTGGAGTGTACTGAGCTACGAGCAGTACTTC
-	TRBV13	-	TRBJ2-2	CASSFPLTSRQAGELFF	TGTGCCAGCAGCTTTCCCCTAACTAGCCGGCAGGCCGGGGAGCTGTTTTTT
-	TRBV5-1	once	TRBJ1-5	CASSLESGHNQPQHF	TGCGCCAGCAGCTTGGAGTCAGGTCACAATCAGCCCCAGCATTTT
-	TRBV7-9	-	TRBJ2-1	CASSTARLGAGNEQFF	TGTGCCAGCAGCACGGCCCGACTAGGGGCGGGGAATGAGCAGTTCTTC
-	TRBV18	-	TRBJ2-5	CASSPPTVETQYF	TGTGCCAGCTCACCACCGACGGTTGAGACCCAGTACTTC
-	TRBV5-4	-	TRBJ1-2	CASSTLGGNYGYTF	TGTGCCAGCAGCACGCTCGGGGGCAACTATGGCTACACCTTC
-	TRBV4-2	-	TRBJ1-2	CASSSPNYGYTF	TGTGCCAGCAGCTCACCTAACTATGGCTACACCTTC